The rows below give T cell receptor beta chains drawn from one sample of a study of control samples from healthy donors and cancer patients. The assay was immunoSEQ multiplex PCR, and TCRdb's table has in-frame clones only and misses some. This table has more than 150,000 clones, 90% to 95% appearing once. The source material was blood. Every receptor here comes from a man between 18 and 35 years old in good health. The CDR3 runs from the conserved cysteine through the conserved F or W. D genes are given only for firm matches. Clone size appears in some rows only: once, few, many, or a class for an expanded clone.

TRBJ1-3 15 - TRBV25-1 - TGTGCCAGCAGTGAATCGGGGTTCTCTGGAAACACCATATATTTT CASSESGFSGNTIYF
TRBJ1-2 16 - TRBV6-1 - TGTGCCAGCAGTGGCATGGACAGAGTTGATTTCTATGGCTACACCTTC CASSGMDRVDFYGYTF
TRBJ1-2 13 - TRBV24-1 - TGTGCCACCAGTCGGGGGGGGAACTATGGCTACACCTTC CATSRGGNYGYTF
TRBJ2-7 13 - TRBV12-3/TRBV12-4 - TGTGCCAGCAGGGACAGTTACTCCTACGAGCAGTACTTC CASRDSYSYEQYF
TRBJ2-1 14 - TRBV6-5 - TGTGCCAGCAGCCCCGTAAGGGGAACAGATGAGCAGTTCTTC CASSPVRGTDEQFF
TRBJ2-1 17 TRBD2 TRBV24-1 - TGTGCCACCAGTGATTTGGAGCGGGGGGGCTCCTACAATGAGCAGTTCTTC CATSDLERGGSYNEQFF
TRBJ2-7 14 - TRBV29-1 - TGCAGCGTTGCACGAGGGGATGCCCTCTACGAGCAGTACTTC CSVARGDALYEQYF
TRBJ2-3 14 TRBD1 TRBV5-8 - TGTGCCAGCAGCACCAGACAGGGACCAGATACGCAGTATTTT CASSTRQGPDTQYF
TRBJ2-1 12 - TRBV7-2 - TGTGCCAGCAGCTTAGTAATAACTGAGCAGTTCTTC CASSLVITEQFF
TRBJ1-5 14 - TRBV2 few TGTGCCAGCAGTTACGGACCGGGGGGGGAGCCCCAGCATTTT CASSYGPGGEPQHF